This TCR beta chain is drawn from a study of human T cells and chemical hapten exposure. Remarks on this clonotype: No antigen is known for it.

Study observations and caveats: Significantly more large CDR3 similarity clusters arose among expanded TCRs than among controls.

V shed 0 bases and J 5 bases; nucleotides not matched to a gene: 9. This CDR3 contains 17 residues. Germline V gives CDR1 LGHNA, CDR2 YSLEER. MiXCR, applied by TCRdb to the RACE reads, yields one record per CDR3 protein. Of approximately 260,000 distinct CDR3 sequences in the sample, around 7% are singletons; the top ten hold 1.2%. Indicated time point: pre-sensitization, week 0. Treatment given: therapeutic diphenylcyclopropenone sensitization with weekly scalp DPC. Donors, patients with alopecia ranging from 18 to 70 years old and judged suitable for DPC, provided samples. The receptor's source is a man younger than 30 with alopecia areata. Some clones in this sample may be carry-over from other donors' samples. Specimen: whole blood, collected in connection with sensitization to the hapten diphenylcyclopropenone (DPC). V and J are TRBV4-3 and TRBJ2-2, with 7 bases fitting TRBD2. The CDR3 DNA reads as TGCGCCAGCAGCCAAGATTGGGCGGGGGATGGGACCGGGGAGCTGTTTTTT. It yields the protein CASSQDWAGDGTGELFF.